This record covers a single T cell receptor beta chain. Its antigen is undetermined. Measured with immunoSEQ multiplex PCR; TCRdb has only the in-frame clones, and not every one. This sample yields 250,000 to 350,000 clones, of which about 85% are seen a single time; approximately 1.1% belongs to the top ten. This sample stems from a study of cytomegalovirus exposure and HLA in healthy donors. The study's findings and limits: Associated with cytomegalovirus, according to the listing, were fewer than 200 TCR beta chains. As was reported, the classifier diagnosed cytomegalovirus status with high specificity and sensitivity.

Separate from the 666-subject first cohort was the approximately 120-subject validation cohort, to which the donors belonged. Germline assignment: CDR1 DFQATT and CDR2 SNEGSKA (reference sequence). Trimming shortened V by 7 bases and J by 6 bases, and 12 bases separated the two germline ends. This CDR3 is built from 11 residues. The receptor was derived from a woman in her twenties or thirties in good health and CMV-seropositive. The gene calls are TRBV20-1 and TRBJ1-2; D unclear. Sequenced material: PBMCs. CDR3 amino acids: CSVQREHGYTF. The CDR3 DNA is TGCAGTGTTCAGAGGGAGCATGGCTACACCTTC.